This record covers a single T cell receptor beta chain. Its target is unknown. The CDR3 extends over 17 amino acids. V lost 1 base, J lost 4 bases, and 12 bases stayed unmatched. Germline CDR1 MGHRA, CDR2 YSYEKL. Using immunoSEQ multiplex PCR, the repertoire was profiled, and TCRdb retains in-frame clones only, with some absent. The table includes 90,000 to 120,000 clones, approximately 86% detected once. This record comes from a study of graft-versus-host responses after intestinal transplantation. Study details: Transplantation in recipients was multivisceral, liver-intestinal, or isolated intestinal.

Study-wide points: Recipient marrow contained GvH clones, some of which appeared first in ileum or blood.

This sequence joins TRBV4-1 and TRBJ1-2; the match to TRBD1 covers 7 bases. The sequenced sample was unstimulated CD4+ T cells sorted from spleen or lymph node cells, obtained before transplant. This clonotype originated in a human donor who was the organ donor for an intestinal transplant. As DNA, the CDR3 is TGCGCCAGCAGCCAAGCTGTGTCGGTCAGGGGGGGCTATGGCTACACCTTC. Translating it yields CASSQAVSVRGGYGYTF.